The next 24 T cell receptor beta chains were all read from a single sample in a study of T-cell memory formation after mild COVID-19. TCRdb re-called the 5' RACE reads with MiXCR, one entry per CDR3 protein. The sample lists approximately 560,000 distinct CDR3 sequences, approximately 15% occurring once. Sequenced material: PBMCs or a T cell subset sorted from them (not recorded which). The receptor source for this set is an adult woman who had mild COVID-19 (a few samples of this study predate the infection). Cell type and time point are not known.

This clonotype has just a few counts. The chain uses TRBV29-1 and TRBJ2-3; D gene ambiguous. V was shortened by 1 base and J by 4 bases, with 6 bases between the two germline ends. The CDR3 covers 12 residues. Looked up from germline, CDR1 is SQVTM and CDR2 is ANQGSEA. Here the CDR3 DNA reads TGCAGCGTTGAAGCTTGGGCAGATACGCAGTATTTT. Its translation: CSVEAWADTQYF.

In this sample, this clonotype turned up a few times. The chain has TRBV4-3 and TRBJ2-3; a possible D gene is TRBD2 (5 bases). CDR3 length: 18 amino acids. The germline V gene encodes CDR1 LGHNA and CDR2 YSLEER. Trimming cost V 0 bases and J 2 bases, with 18 bases left between them. DNA of the CDR3: TGCGCCAGCAGCCAAGAAGGTGGGCGGAGGTGGATCACAGATACGCAGTATTTT. This codes for CASSQEGGRRWITDTQYF.

The chain recombines TRBV25-1 with TRBJ2-2; the match to TRBD1 covers 8 bases. Per germline, CDR1 MGHDK and CDR2 SYGVNS. The CDR3 extends over 16 amino acids. J gave up 2 bases and V 6 bases, and 8 bases lay outside the gene matches. The CDR3 loop reads CASSETDRVNTGELFF. The CDR3 nucleotides are TGTGCCAGCAGCGAGACGGACAGGGTTAACACCGGGGAGCTGTTTTTT.

CDR3 residues: CASSQKVPSGALTDTQYF. The DNA for the CDR3 is TGTGCCAGCAGCCAAAAGGTGCCTAGCGGGGCCCTTACAGATACGCAGTATTTT. This chain links TRBV4-2 with TRBJ2-3; 9 nucleotides agree with TRBD2. Trimming took 2 bases from V and 3 from J; bases not matched to a gene: 12. Germline CDR1 is LGHNA and CDR2 is YNFKEQ. This CDR3 is built from 18 residues.

This clonotype appeared a few times. The chain recombines TRBV7-6 with TRBJ1-2, with D tentatively TRBD1 (5 bases). The V gene's germline CDR1 is SGHVS and CDR2 FNYEAQ. V lost 2 bases, J lost 5 bases, and 15 bases lay in between. The CDR3 sequence is 15 residues long. The CDR3 loop is CASSLQGAPEYGYTF. The CDR3 DNA reads as TGTGCCAGCAGCTTACAGGGAGCTCCCGAATATGGCTACACCTTC.

This rearrangement joins TRBV19 to TRBJ1-5; a weak D match, TRBD1 (5 bases). Germline V gives CDR1 LNHDA, CDR2 SQIVND (reference sequence). V lost 3 bases, J lost 1 base, and 10 bases lay in between. This CDR3 has 15 residues. In DNA, the CDR3 is TGTGCCAGTAGTATCGGGGGAGGGAGCAATCAGCCCCAGCATTTT. As protein: CASSIGGGSNQPQHF.

This chain joins TRBV7-3 and TRBJ2-5; no reliable D call. Germline V gene data show CDR1 as SGHTA and CDR2 as FQGTGA. Trimming cost V 0 bases and J 5 bases, with 13 bases left between them. This CDR3 is 15 amino acids long. CDR3 amino acids: CASSLTGIRVETQYF. The DNA of the CDR3 is TGTGCCAGCAGCTTAACCGGAATAAGAGTCGAGACCCAGTACTTC. The full variable domain, rest sourced from reference TRBV7-3 and TRBJ2-5, is GAGVSQTPSNKVTEKGKYVELRCDPISGHTALYWYRQSLGQGPEFLIYFQGTGAADDSGLPNDRFFAVRPEGSVSTLKIQRTERGDSAVYLCASSLTGIRVETQYFGPGTRLLVL.

This clonotype was picked up a small number of times. The V call is TRBV13, the J call TRBJ2-5; D ambiguous. This CDR3 spans 14 amino acids. Between the trimmed V and J ends, which lost 5 bases and 4 bases, there was a span of 14 bases. The germline gives CDR1 PRHDT, CDR2 FYEKMQ (reference sequence). Written as DNA, the CDR3 is TGTGCCAGCAGCAGCCGGACGTCCGCAGAGACCCAGTACTTC. It encodes CASSSRTSAETQYF.

The table lists this clonotype with a few counts. V gene TRBV6-2 or TRBV6-3 combines with J gene TRBJ2-1, with 9 bases aligning to TRBD2. Germline lookup yields CDR1 MNHEY and CDR2 SVGEGT. J lost 7 bases, V lost 7 bases, and 8 bases had no gene match. The CDR3 extends over 14 amino acids. In DNA form, the CDR3 reads TGTGCCAGCAACAGCGGGGGGCCGTGGAATGAGCAGTTCTTC. Its translation: CASNSGGPWNEQFF.

A few counts support this clonotype. This chain uses TRBV7-6 with TRBJ2-2, with 9 bases fitting TRBD2. V lost 0 bases, J lost 2 bases, and 4 bases stayed unmatched. Germline V lookup: CDR1 SGHVS, CDR2 FNYEAQ. The CDR3 is 17 residues long. This chain's CDR3 is CASSLARLAVNTGELFF. The CDR3 nucleotides read TGTGCCAGCAGCTTAGCGAGACTAGCGGTTAACACCGGGGAGCTGTTTTTT.

This clonotype has only a few counts. The gene calls are TRBV6-5 and TRBJ2-1; 7 bases fit TRBD2. CDR3 length: 17 amino acids. CDR1 and CDR2 from the germline V gene are MNHEY and SVGAGI. J gave up 4 bases and V 8 bases, and 17 bases lay outside the gene matches. The CDR3 loop is CASYGTRASGQYNEQFF. The CDR3 nucleotides are TGTGCCAGCTACGGGACCAGGGCTAGCGGCCAATACAATGAGCAGTTCTTC.

This clonotype turned up a few times. The chain recombines TRBV9 with TRBJ2-3; D gene unclear. The V end was cut by 3 bases, the J end by 1 base, with 9 bases between. The CDR3 extends over 14 amino acids. CDR1 is SGDLS and CDR2 is YYNGEE in the germline V gene. CDR3 protein: CASSDPSRTDTQYF. The CDR3 DNA reads TGTGCCAGCAGCGATCCGTCTCGCACAGATACGCAGTATTTT.

The sample holds many counts of this clonotype. The chain carries TRBV20-1 and TRBJ1-2, with 10 bases that match TRBD1. V was clipped by 6 bases and J by 4 bases; unmatched bases: 8. This CDR3 comprises 14 residues. The V gene's germline CDR1 is DFQATT and CDR2 SNEGSKA (reference sequence). CDR3 nucleotide sequence: TGCAGTGCATCGCACCGGACAGGGGGCTATGGCTACACCTTC. Its translation is CSASHRTGGYGYTF.

This clonotype came up a few times. V and J are TRBV7-6 and TRBJ2-2, with D possibly matching TRBD1 (6 bases). The CDR3 sequence is 16 residues long. V gave up 4 bases and J gave up 0 bases, with 12 bases separating them. Looked up from germline, CDR1 is SGHVS and CDR2 is FNYEAQ. This CDR3 is CASSSRTAANTGELFF. As DNA, the CDR3 is TGTGCCAGCAGCTCGAGGACAGCCGCGAACACCGGGGAGCTGTTTTTT.

V usage is TRBV24-1 and J usage is TRBJ1-1, with D hard to call. The CDR3 covers 13 residues. The V end lost 9 bases, the J end lost 2 bases, and 12 bases lay between the germline ends. Germline CDR1 is KGHDR and CDR2 is SFDVKD. CDR3 DNA: TGTGCCACCCGAGGGCCAGGAAACACTGAAGCTTTCTTT. Translating it yields CATRGPGNTEAFF.

The chain carries TRBV6-1 and TRBJ2-2; D remains ambiguous. V lost 7 bases to trimming and J lost 6 bases, with 12 bases between them. CDR1 is MNHNS and CDR2 is SASEGT in the germline V gene. CDR3 length: 13 amino acids. The CDR3 here is CASIPFGPGELFF. Written as DNA, the CDR3 is TGTGCCAGCATACCTTTCGGCCCCGGGGAGCTGTTTTTT.

Worth noting for this clonotype: A read error may produce the germline difference seen at one junction end. The genes are TRBV11-2 and TRBJ1-2; D is unresolved. This CDR3 comprises 14 residues. Germline CDR1 reads SGHAT; CDR2 reads FQNNGV. The CDR3 DNA follows: TGTGCCAGCAGATTAGATCTAACACGGTATGGCTACACCTTC. Encoded protein: CASRLDLTRYGYTF.

At least ten counts were recorded for this clonotype. V usage is TRBV4-3 and J usage is TRBJ2-1; TRBD1 matches at 10 bases. CDR3 length equals 15 residues. The germline CDR1 and CDR2 sequences are LGHNA and YSLEER. Trimming at V came to 1 base and at J to 3 bases, leaving 0 bases not matched to a gene. The CDR3 nucleotides read TGCGCCAGCAGCCAAGGGACAGGGGGCTACAATGAGCAGTTCTTC. As protein: CASSQGTGGYNEQFF.

The V call is TRBV9, the J call TRBJ2-3; 11 bases are shared with TRBD2. V was clipped by 1 base and J by 6 bases; unmatched bases: 7. This CDR3 spans 16 amino acids. Germline V gene sequence: CDR1 SGDLS, CDR2 YYNGEE. CDR3 in amino acids: CASSVSSGGALDTQYF. Here the CDR3 DNA reads TGTGCCAGCAGCGTAAGTAGCGGGGGGGCCCTGGATACGCAGTATTTT.

The V and J genes are TRBV5-1 and TRBJ1-4; possible D gene TRBD1, 5 bases. The CDR3 has 15 residues. V was cut by 0 bases and J by 6 bases, with 12 bases left in between. Germline-derived CDR1 and CDR2 are SGHRS and YFSETQ. The CDR3 coding sequence is TGCGCCAGCAGCTTGGCCGGGTTAGGGGATGAAAAACTGTTTTTT. Its translation is CASSLAGLGDEKLFF.

The gene calls are TRBV20-1 and TRBJ2-5, with D maybe TRBD2 (7 bases). The germline V gene encodes CDR1 DFQATT and CDR2 SNEGSKA (reference sequence). The CDR3 is 15 residues long. Trimming took 3 bases from V and 5 from J, leaving 19 bases between them. The CDR3 reads CSARARGAHEETQYF. CDR3 nucleotides: TGCAGTGCTAGGGCCCGGGGGGCGCATGAGGAGACCCAGTACTTC.

This clonotype was picked up a small number of times. CDR3 nucleotide sequence: TGTGCCAGCAGCCGAGATCAATACAATGAGCAGTTCTTC. Protein product: CASSRDQYNEQFF. This chain uses TRBV6-5 with TRBJ2-1; D gene uncertain. The CDR3 has 13 amino acids. The germline V and J ends were trimmed by 6 bases and 4 bases, with 10 bases remaining between them. Looked up from germline, CDR1 is MNHEY and CDR2 is SVGAGI.

In its sample, this clonotype was seen many times. The V and J genes are TRBV5-1 and TRBJ1-4, with no clear D. CDR1 SGHRS and CDR2 YFSETQ come from the germline V gene. The V end was cut by 6 bases, the J end by 7 bases, with 13 bases between. This CDR3 spans 13 amino acids. The CDR3 sequence is CASKRQGFEKLFF. CDR3 sequence (DNA): TGCGCCAGCAAGCGGCAAGGGTTTGAAAAACTGTTTTTT.

This chain uses TRBV12-5 with TRBJ2-7; perhaps D is TRBD1 or TRBD2 (5 bases each). Germline loops: CDR1 LGHNT, CDR2 FRNRAP. Trimming removed 0 bases from V and 0 bases from J, with 12 bases in between. The CDR3 consists of 16 residues. CDR3 sequence reads: CASGLVTGGYSYEQYF. The CDR3 DNA reads TGTGCTAGTGGTTTGGTCACAGGAGGTTACTCCTACGAGCAGTACTTC.